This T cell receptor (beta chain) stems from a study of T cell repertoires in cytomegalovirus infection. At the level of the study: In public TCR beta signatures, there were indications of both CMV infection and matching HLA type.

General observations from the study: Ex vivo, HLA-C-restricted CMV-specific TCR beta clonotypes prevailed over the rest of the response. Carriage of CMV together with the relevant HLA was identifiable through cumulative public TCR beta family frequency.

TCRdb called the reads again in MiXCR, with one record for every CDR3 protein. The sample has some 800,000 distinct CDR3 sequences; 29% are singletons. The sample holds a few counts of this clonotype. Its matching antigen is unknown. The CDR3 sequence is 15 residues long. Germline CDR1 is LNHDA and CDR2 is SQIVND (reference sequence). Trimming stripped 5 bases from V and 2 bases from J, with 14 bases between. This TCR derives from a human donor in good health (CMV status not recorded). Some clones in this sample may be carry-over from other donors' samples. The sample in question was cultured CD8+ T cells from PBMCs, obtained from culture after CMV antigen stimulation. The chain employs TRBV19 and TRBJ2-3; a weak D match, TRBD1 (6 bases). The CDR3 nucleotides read TGTGCCAGTAGTCCTGGACAGTATGCCACAGATACGCAGTATTTT. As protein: CASSPGQYATDTQYF.